A single TCR beta chain is shown here with its context. Its matching antigen is unknown. The data stem from a study of cytomegalovirus exposure and HLA in healthy donors. On the study more broadly: Earlier findings included 100 million to 130 million unique TCR beta sequences obtained from 180 million or so T cells.

The PCR had 60 Vbeta and 13 Jbeta primers. Produced via immunoSEQ multiplex PCR; TCRdb's table is partial and in-frame only. Seen in this sample are fewer than 150,000 clones; the ten most common clones hold less than 3.5%. General observations from the study: Donors belonging to an Asian-associated ancestry cluster reportedly showed fewer N-insertions in productive TCRs than the roughly 700-donor mean, according to what a later analysis found. In a later analysis, several top co-occurrence clusters appeared linked to parvovirus B19, influenza, CMV and Epstein-Barr virus. The study labeled approximately 150 TCR beta chains cytomegalovirus-associated.

The CDR3 has 15 residues. The V gene's germline CDR1 is LGHNA and CDR2 YSLEER. The V segment lost 2 bases and the J segment 8 bases; nucleotides outside the gene matches: 11. The chain joins TRBV4-3 to TRBJ1-2; 7 bases are a match to TRBD1. This receptor was taken from a man aged 40-49 years in good health and CMV-seronegative. The sequencing input was PBMCs. This CDR3 reads CASSQTLTGPWGYTF. CDR3 nucleotide sequence: TGCGCCAGCAGCCAAACCCTGACAGGGCCCTGGGGCTACACCTTC.